Below are 22 T cell receptor beta chains sequenced from a single sample in a study of CD4 and CD8 cells across lung adenocarcinoma regions. MiXCR, run by TCRdb on the PCR reads, gives a single entry per CDR3 protein. The sample carries around 3,500 distinct CDR3 sequences, 45% to 70% recorded once. What was sequenced was CD4+ T cells from the margin of a lung tumor. Every receptor here comes from a female donor with lung adenocarcinoma. The CD4 and CD8 labels of this study may be unreliable.

This chain links TRBV3-1 with TRBJ1-2; TRBD1 matches 8 bases. This CDR3 region has 15 residues. V lost 1 base, J lost 3 bases, and 4 bases stayed unmatched. Germline assignment: CDR1 LGHDT and CDR2 YNNKEL (reference sequence). DNA for the CDR3: TGTGCCAGCAGCCAAGCCGGACAGGGCTACTATGGCTACACCTTC. Translation gives CASSQAGQGYYGYTF.

This clonotype is labeled as medium-sized. This chain joins TRBV9 and TRBJ2-1, with D possibly matching TRBD2 (6 bases). Trimming took off 0 bases at V and 1 base at J, with 23 bases between the two ends. The CDR3 consists of 20 residues. Germline CDR1 reads SGDLS; CDR2 reads YYNGEE. The CDR3, as DNA: TGTGCCAGCAGCGTAGCTACGGGGGTAGGGACGGGTACGTCCTACAATGAGCAGTTCTTC. It yields the protein CASSVATGVGTGTSYNEQFF. The whole variable domain, remainder taken from reference TRBV9 and TRBJ2-1, is DSGVTQTPKHLITATGQRVTLRCSPRSGDLSVYWYQQSLDQGLQFLIQYYNGEERAKGNILERFSAQQFPDLHSELNLSSLELGDSALYFCASSVATGVGTGTSYNEQFFGPGTRLTVL.

CDR3 sequence (DNA): TGTGCCAGCAGGAACGAGCTAGCGGGAGGCCCCCAGCAGTACTTC. Protein product: CASRNELAGGPQQYF. The V and J genes are TRBV6-1 and TRBJ2-5, with TRBD2 matching over 11 bases. With 6 bases clipped from V and 11 bases from J, the junction kept 14 bases outside the gene matches. The CDR3 consists of 15 residues. CDR1 is MNHNS, CDR2 SASEGT, per germline.

J is TRBJ2-1 and V is TRBV6-2 or TRBV6-3; 10 bases are a match to TRBD2. The DNA matches TRBJ2-7 better at its end, which makes the J call doubtful. This CDR3 is built from 16 residues. The V gene's germline CDR1 is MNHEY and CDR2 SVGEGT. CDR3 region: CASQVTGTSVTYEQYF. As DNA, the CDR3 is TGTGCCAGCCAAGTTACCGGGACTAGCGTGACCTACGAGCAGTACTTC.

This chain uses TRBV10-2 with TRBJ2-1, with D perhaps matching TRBD1 or TRBD2 (5 bases each). The germline V gene encodes CDR1 WSHSY and CDR2 SAAADI. V was cut by 7 bases and J by 10 bases, with 20 bases left in between. This CDR3 contains 14 residues. CDR3 sequence: CASTLSGAALEQFF. As DNA, the CDR3 is TGCGCCAGCACCCTATCCGGGGCCGCTCTCGAGCAGTTCTTC.

A few counts support this clonotype. The rearrangement joins TRBV10-2 to TRBJ2-3, with unresolved D. With 2 bases removed from V and 4 bases from J, the gap between germline ends came to 7 bases. The CDR3 is 13 residues long. Germline V gene sequence: CDR1 WSHSY, CDR2 SAAADI. The CDR3 spells CASSETEADTQYF. CDR3 sequence (DNA): TGCGCCAGCAGTGAGACCGAAGCAGATACGCAGTATTTT.

This chain's CDR3 is CASGRAEAFF. The CDR3, as DNA: TGTGCCAGCGGGCGGGCTGAAGCTTTCTTT. The V call is TRBV6-1, the J call TRBJ1-1; D unresolved. The CDR3 consists of 10 residues. From germline, CDR1 is MNHNS and CDR2 SASEGT. V was pared by 8 bases and J by 6 bases, with 7 bases between.

V gene TRBV6-1 combines with J gene TRBJ2-4; tentative D call: TRBD2 (5 bases). V was trimmed by 0 bases and J by 13 bases, leaving 19 bases between them. The CDR3 is 15 residues long. Germline V lookup: CDR1 MNHNS, CDR2 SASEGT. In nucleotides, the CDR3 is TGTGCCAGCAGTGAAGCTCTAGCCGCCAAAAATACGCAGTACTTC. The encoded protein is CASSEALAAKNTQYF.

The J gene is TRBJ2-1, the V gene TRBV27; 9 bases are a match to TRBD1. The germline V gene encodes CDR1 MNHEY and CDR2 SMNVEV (reference sequence). The V segment lost 5 bases and the J segment 3 bases; nucleotides outside the gene matches: 5. The CDR3 spans 15 residues. The CDR3 is CASSPLGQGYNEQFF. CDR3 DNA sequence: TGTGCCAGCAGTCCCCTGGGACAGGGCTACAATGAGCAGTTCTTC.

This clonotype was observed a handful of times. This chain connects TRBV10-3 to TRBJ2-6; 12 bases line up with TRBD1. V dropped 5 bases and J dropped 0; count of bases not matched to a gene: 11. This CDR3 is built from 20 residues. CDR1 ENHRY and CDR2 SYGVKD come from the germline V gene. The CDR3 nucleotides are TGTGCCATCAGTCCCGGGACAGGGGGCGCCCCCAGCTCTGGGGCCAACGTCCTGACTTTC. Translation: CAISPGTGGAPSSGANVLTF.

The sample holds a few counts of this clonotype. The chain uses TRBV27 and TRBJ2-7, with no clear D. The length of the CDR3 is 15 residues. The germline CDR1 and CDR2 sequences are MNHEY and SMNVEV (reference sequence). Between the trimmed V and J ends, which lost 4 bases and 3 bases, there was a span of 16 bases. Written as DNA, the CDR3 is TGTGCCAGCAGTTCCTCGACGGATACCTACTACGAGCAGTACTTC. It specifies CASSSSTDTYYEQYF.

Here the CDR3 reads CASSALAGSGEQFF. CDR3 nucleotides: TGCGCCAGCAGTGCACTAGCGGGAAGCGGTGAGCAGTTCTTC. The rearrangement uses TRBV10-1 and TRBJ2-1, with 10 bases fitting TRBD2. V was pared by 4 bases and J by 9 bases, with 6 bases of the junction left unmatched. The length of the CDR3 is 14 residues. CDR1 and CDR2 (germline): WNHNN, SYGVQD (reference sequence).

This clonotype is categorized as medium-sized (0.01 to 0.1%). The chain is built from TRBV6-1 and TRBJ2-5; TRBD2 agrees at 16 bases. Germline V gene data show CDR1 as MNHNS and CDR2 as SASEGT. The length of the CDR3 is 17 residues. Trimming at V came to 5 bases and at J to 4 bases, leaving 7 bases not matched to a gene. The CDR3 nucleotides read TGTGCCAGCAGTAAACCGGGACTAGCGGGAGGGGTAGAGACCCAGTACTTC. This codes for CASSKPGLAGGVETQYF.

The chain uses TRBV6-1 and TRBJ2-4; D is unresolved. The J call may be wrong; the DNA end is better matched by TRBJ2-3. There are 16 residues in the CDR3. Looked up from germline, CDR1 is MNHNS and CDR2 is SASEGT. In nucleotides, the CDR3 is TGTGCCAGCAGTGAATTGGCACACCTTAGCACAGATATTCAGTATTTT. Translated: CASSELAHLSTDIQYF.

V and J are TRBV4-1 and TRBJ1-1, with 7 bases lining up with TRBD1. CDR3 length equals 13 residues. Trimming cost V 1 base and J 5 bases; bases outside gene matches: 1. CDR1 MGHRA and CDR2 YSYEKL come from the germline V gene. The DNA for the CDR3 is TGCGCCAGCAGCCAAGCCAGGGGGACTGAAGCTTTCTTT. Translated, it gives CASSQARGTEAFF.

The chain carries TRBV6-1 and TRBJ2-5; D uncertain. CDR3 length equals 15 residues. Germline assignment: CDR1 MNHNS and CDR2 SASEGT. V shed 5 bases and J shed 2 bases, with 15 bases lying between them. CDR3 protein: CASSQLQVDQETQYF. As DNA, the CDR3 is TGTGCCAGCAGTCAACTTCAGGTGGATCAAGAGACCCAGTACTTC.

Note on this clonotype: At one end, the junction sequence differs from germline, possibly due to a read error. The CDR3 DNA reads as TGTGCCAGCAGTGGACAGGGGCCTGGCGCCAACGACCTGTATTTC. Translating it yields CASSGQGPGANDLYF. The rearrangement links TRBV25-1 to TRBJ2-6, with TRBD1 identical over 8 bases. The CDR3 loop spans 15 amino acids. The germline V gene encodes CDR1 MGHDK and CDR2 SYGVNS.

The gene calls are TRBV6-1 and TRBJ2-1, with 8 bases matching TRBD1. The J call may be faulty, since TRBJ2-5 better matches the DNA end. The CDR3 totals 14 residues. CDR1 MNHNS and CDR2 SASEGT come from the germline V gene. This chain's CDR3 is CASSGPDRVETQYF. For the CDR3, the DNA is TGTGCCAGCAGTGGCCCGGACAGGGTTGAGACCCAGTACTTC.

Relative to its sample, this clonotype is medium-sized (0.01 to 0.1%). This chain joins TRBV14 and TRBJ2-5, with 8 bases aligning to TRBD2. In germline, CDR1 is SGHDN, CDR2 FVKESK. The CDR3 runs 17 residues. V dropped 2 bases and J dropped 4; count of bases not matched to a gene: 12. CDR3 sequence: CASSQLRLSGSPETQYF. The CDR3 DNA reads as TGTGCCAGCAGCCAATTAAGGCTGAGCGGGAGTCCAGAGACCCAGTACTTC. The variable domain in full, with the rest retrieved from reference TRBV14 and TRBJ2-5, is EAGVTQFPSHSVIEKGQTVTLRCDPISGHDNLYWYRRVMGKEIKFLLHFVKESKQDESGMPNNRFLAERTGGTYSTLKVQPAELEDSGVYFCASSQLRLSGSPETQYFGPGTRLLVL.

The chain uses TRBV6-1 and TRBJ2-2; D not resolved. Germline assignment: CDR1 MNHNS and CDR2 SASEGT. Trimming cost V 3 bases and J 4 bases, with 9 bases left between them. This CDR3 is 14 amino acids long. The CDR3 loop is CASSEILITGELFF. In DNA, the CDR3 is TGTGCCAGCAGTGAGATCTTGATCACCGGGGAGCTGTTTTTT.

In this sample, this clonotype turned up a few times. The CDR3 region has the DNA TGTGCCAGCAGCTTAGGCGGGCCCCTGGGAAAGACCCAGTACTTC. Its protein is CASSLGGPLGKTQYF. The rearrangement uses TRBV7-2 and TRBJ2-1; D may be TRBD2 (5 bases). The tail of the sequence fits TRBJ2-5 better, so the J call may be wrong. The CDR3 has 15 residues. Germline CDR1 is SGHTA and CDR2 is FQGNSA.

The J gene is TRBJ2-2, the V gene TRBV6-1, with 9 bases lining up with TRBD2. The CDR3 runs 15 residues. J gave up 8 bases and V 7 bases, and 11 bases lay outside the gene matches. The V gene's germline CDR1 is MNHNS and CDR2 SASEGT. The CDR3 loop reads CASITWAGGFGELFF. The CDR3 DNA reads TGTGCCAGCATAACATGGGCGGGAGGGTTTGGGGAGCTGTTTTTT.